This T cell receptor beta chain is drawn from a study of early T cells in non-severe SARS-CoV-2 infection. Study at large: The study sequenced bulk RNA from unsorted whole blood, with chains unpaired. Study-wide results and caveats: Private and CD4 specificities were missed by VDJdb matching, which favored anti-spike CD8 responses.

Tagging with unique molecular identifiers was applied to individual cDNA molecules. TCRdb re-derived calls from the 5' RACE reads in MiXCR, one entry per CDR3 protein. The sample records 98,000 or so distinct CDR3 sequences, about 11% being singletons. This CDR3 contains 12 residues. Trimming shortened V by 1 base and J by 9 bases, and 10 bases separated the two germline ends. Germline-derived CDR1 and CDR2 are LGHNA and YNFKEQ. This clonotype was picked up many times. The antigen is undetermined. Sequencing was done on a sample of whole blood. This rearrangement joins TRBV4-2 to TRBJ2-7; tentatively, D is TRBD1 or TRBD2 (6 bases each). The sequence was collected from an adult who was a healthcare worker with PCR-confirmed SARS-CoV-2 infection or an uninfected control (not recorded which). This CDR3 reads CASSQGGASQYF. The CDR3 nucleotides read TGTGCCAGCAGCCAAGGGGGGGCATCGCAGTACTTC.